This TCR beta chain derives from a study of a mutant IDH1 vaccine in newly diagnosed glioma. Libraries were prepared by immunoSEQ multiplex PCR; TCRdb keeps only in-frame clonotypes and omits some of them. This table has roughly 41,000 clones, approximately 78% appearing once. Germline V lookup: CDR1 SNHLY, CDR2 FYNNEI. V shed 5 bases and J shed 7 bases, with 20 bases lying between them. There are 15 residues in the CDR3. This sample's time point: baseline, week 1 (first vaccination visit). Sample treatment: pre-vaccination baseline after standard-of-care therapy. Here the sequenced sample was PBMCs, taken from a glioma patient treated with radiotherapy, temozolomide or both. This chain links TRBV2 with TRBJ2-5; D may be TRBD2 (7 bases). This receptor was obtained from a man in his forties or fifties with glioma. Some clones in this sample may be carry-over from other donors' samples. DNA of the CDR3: TGTGCCAGCAGTCCGTGGACTAGGGGCAGGGGGACCCAGTACTTC. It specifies CASSPWTRGRGTQYF.